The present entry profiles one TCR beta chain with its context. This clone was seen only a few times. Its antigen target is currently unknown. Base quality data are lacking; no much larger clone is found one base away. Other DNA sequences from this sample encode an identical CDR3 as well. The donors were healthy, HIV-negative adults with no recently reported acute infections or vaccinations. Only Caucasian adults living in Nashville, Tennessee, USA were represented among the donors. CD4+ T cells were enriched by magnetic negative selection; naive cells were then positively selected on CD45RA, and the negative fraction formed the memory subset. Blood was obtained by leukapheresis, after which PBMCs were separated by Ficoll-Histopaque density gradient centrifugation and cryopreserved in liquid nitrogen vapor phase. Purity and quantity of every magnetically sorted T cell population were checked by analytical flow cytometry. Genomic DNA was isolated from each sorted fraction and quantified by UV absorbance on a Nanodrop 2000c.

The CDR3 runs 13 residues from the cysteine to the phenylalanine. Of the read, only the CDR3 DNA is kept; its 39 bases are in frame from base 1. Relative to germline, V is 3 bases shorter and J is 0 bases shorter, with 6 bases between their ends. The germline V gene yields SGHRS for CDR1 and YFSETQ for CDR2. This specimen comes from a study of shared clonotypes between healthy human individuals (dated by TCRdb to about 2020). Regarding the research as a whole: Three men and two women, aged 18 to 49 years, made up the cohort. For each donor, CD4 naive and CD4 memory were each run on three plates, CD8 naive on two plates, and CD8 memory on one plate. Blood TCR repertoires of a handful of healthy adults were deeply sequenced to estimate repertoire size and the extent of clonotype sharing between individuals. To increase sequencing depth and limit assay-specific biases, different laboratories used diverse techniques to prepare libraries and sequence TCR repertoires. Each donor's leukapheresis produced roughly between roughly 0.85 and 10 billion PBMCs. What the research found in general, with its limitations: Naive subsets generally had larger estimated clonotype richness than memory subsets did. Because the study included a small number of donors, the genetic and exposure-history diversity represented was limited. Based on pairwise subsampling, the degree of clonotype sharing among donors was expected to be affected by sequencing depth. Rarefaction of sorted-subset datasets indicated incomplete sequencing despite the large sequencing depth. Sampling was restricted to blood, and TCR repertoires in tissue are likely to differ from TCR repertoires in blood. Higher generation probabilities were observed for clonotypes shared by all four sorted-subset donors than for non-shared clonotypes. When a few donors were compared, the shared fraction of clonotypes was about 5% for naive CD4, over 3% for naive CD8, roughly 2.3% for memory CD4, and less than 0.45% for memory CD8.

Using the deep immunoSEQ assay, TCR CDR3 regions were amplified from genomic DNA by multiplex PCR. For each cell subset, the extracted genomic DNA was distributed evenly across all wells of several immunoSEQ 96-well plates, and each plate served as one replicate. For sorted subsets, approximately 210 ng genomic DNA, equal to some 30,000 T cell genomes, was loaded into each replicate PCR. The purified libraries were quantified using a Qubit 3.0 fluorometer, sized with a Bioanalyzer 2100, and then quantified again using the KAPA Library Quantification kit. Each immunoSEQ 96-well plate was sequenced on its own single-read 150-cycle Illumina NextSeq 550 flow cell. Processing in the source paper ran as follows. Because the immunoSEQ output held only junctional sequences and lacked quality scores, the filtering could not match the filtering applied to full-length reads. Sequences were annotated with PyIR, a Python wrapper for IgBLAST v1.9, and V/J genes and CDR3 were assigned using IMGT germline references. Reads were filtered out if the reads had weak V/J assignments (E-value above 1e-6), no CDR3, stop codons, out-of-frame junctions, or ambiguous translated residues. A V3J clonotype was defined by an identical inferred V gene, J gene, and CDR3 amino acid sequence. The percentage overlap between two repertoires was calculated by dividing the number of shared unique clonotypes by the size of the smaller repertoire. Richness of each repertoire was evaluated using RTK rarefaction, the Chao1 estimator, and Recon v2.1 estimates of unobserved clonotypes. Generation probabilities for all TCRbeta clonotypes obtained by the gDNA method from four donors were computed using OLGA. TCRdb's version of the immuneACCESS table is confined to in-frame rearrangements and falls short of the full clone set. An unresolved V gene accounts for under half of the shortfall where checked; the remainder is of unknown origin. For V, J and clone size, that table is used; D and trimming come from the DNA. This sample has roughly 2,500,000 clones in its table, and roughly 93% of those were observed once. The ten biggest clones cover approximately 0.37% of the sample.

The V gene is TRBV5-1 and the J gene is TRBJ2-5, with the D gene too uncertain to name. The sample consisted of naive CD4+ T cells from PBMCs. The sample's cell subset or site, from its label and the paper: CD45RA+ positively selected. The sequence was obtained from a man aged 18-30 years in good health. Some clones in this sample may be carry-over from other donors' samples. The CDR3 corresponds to CASSSLYQETQYF. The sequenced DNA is TGCGCCAGCAGCTCCCTGTACCAAGAGACCCAGTACTTC.